The T cell receptor beta chain described here comes from a study of brain T cells in children with intractable seizures. The data were produced by immunoSEQ multiplex PCR, yet TCRdb's version contains in-frame clones alone and is incomplete. The table includes tens of thousands of clones, about 93% detected once. This receptor was obtained from a boy younger than two with tuberous sclerosis and intractable seizures. The sample was peripheral blood, taken at surgery.

The CDR3 coding sequence is TGTGCCAGCATCCCCGCGCCGGGAGATAATTCACCCCTCCACTTT. It specifies CASIPAPGDNSPLHF. J is TRBJ1-6 and V is TRBV7-8; D gene unclear. Between the trimmed V and J ends, which lost 7 bases and 5 bases, there was a span of 15 bases. The CDR3 spans 15 residues. From germline, CDR1 is SGHVS and CDR2 FQNEAQ. The full variable domain, in which reference TRBV7-8 and TRBJ1-6 provide the parts outside the CDR3, is GAGVSQSPRYKVAKRGQDVALRCDPISGHVSLFWYQQALGQGPEFLTYFQNEAQLDKSGLPSDRFFAERPEGSVSTLKIQRTQQEDSAVYLCASIPAPGDNSPLHFGNGTRLTVT.